The rows below give T cell receptor beta chains drawn from one sample of a study of blood T cell repertoires in COVID-19. Generated by immunoSEQ multiplex PCR, the TCRdb table keeps only in-frame clones and is missing some. This sample has 250,000 to 300,000 clones, with over 75% found just once. Sequenced: PBMCs or T cells enriched from blood (not recorded which). Every receptor here comes from a young man who had recovered from COVID-19. Each CDR3 is given with its conserved first and last residue. Each record gives: J gene, D gene, V gene, clone size, CDR3 protein, CDR3 DNA. The D gene is left open where the match is weak. Part of the rows lack a size; the others show once, few, many or a class for expanded clones.

TRBJ2-7 TRBD1 TRBV11-2 once CASSSNRGTYEQYF TGTGCCAGCAGCTCGAACAGGGGGACCTACGAGCAGTACTTC
TRBJ1-6 - TRBV2 - CASSEERWSPLHF TGTGCCAGCAGTGAAGAGAGGTGGTCACCCCTCCACTTT
TRBJ2-1 - TRBV10-1 - CASSELASTYNEQFF TGCGCCAGCAGTGAATTAGCTTCCACCTACAATGAGCAGTTCTTC
TRBJ1-2 TRBD1 TRBV13 - CASSLDPHRGYGYTF TGTGCCAGCAGCTTAGATCCCCACAGGGGCTACGGCTACACCTTC
TRBJ2-3 - TRBV6-5 - CASSQREALGQYF TGTGCCAGCAGTCAGAGGGAGGCCCTAGGGCAGTATTTT
TRBJ1-5 - TRBV28 - CASSAPAGGQDSNQPQHF TGTGCCAGCAGTGCCCCGGCAGGCGGACAAGATAGCAATCAGCCCCAGCATTTT
TRBJ2-5 TRBD1 TRBV7-9 - CASSLGQGQETQYF TGTGCCAGCAGCTTAGGACAGGGGCAAGAGACCCAGTACTTC
TRBJ2-1 TRBD1 TRBV7-6 - CASAGGIHPEQFF TGTGCCAGCGCAGGGGGTATACATCCGGAGCAGTTCTTC
TRBJ2-3 - TRBV28 few CASSLTDSADTDTQYF TGTGCCAGCAGCTTAACTGATTCAGCGGACACAGATACGCAGTATTTT
TRBJ1-6 TRBD1 TRBV29-1 once CSARTGPYNSPLHF TGCAGCGCCCGGACAGGACCCTATAATTCACCCCTCCACTTT
TRBJ2-2 TRBD1 TRBV29-1 - CSVEDPRTGTGELFF TGCAGCGTTGAAGATCCGAGGACAGGGACCGGGGAGCTGTTTTTT
TRBJ1-6 - TRBV21-1 - CASSKALFRDRGRNSPLHF TGTGCCAGCAGCAAAGCGCTTTTTCGAGACAGGGGCCGGAATTCACCCCTCCACTTT
TRBJ2-7 TRBD2 TRBV5-1 - CASSLASGSYEQYF TGCGCCAGCAGCTTGGCTAGCGGGAGTTACGAGCAGTACTTC
TRBJ1-4 TRBD1 TRBV5-1 - CASSSSGQYGEKLFF TGCGCCAGCAGCTCGTCGGGACAGTACGGAGAAAAACTGTTTTTT
TRBJ2-3 TRBD2 TRBV10-3 once CAISEYGLAGATDTQYF TGTGCCATCAGTGAGTACGGACTAGCGGGCGCCACAGATACGCAGTATTTT
TRBJ2-3 - TRBV27 - CASSLSLTRTDTQYF TGTGCCAGCAGTTTATCCCTAACGCGCACAGATACGCAGTATTTT
TRBJ1-2 TRBD1 TRBV6-5 - CASRTDRRYGYTF TGTGCCAGCAGGACGGACAGGAGATATGGCTACACCTTC
TRBJ2-5 TRBD2 TRBV5-1 - CASRPIAGLQETQYF TGCGCCAGCAGACCCATAGCGGGCCTCCAAGAGACCCAGTACTTC
TRBJ1-1 TRBD1 TRBV4-1 - CASSRDSILNTEAFF TGCGCCAGCAGTCGGGACAGCATATTGAACACTGAAGCTTTCTTT
TRBJ1-3 - TRBV9 - CASSARGSGNTIYF TGTGCCAGCAGCGCCAGGGGTTCCGGAAACACCATATATTTT
TRBJ2-7 - TRBV19 - CASSTLQDYEQYF TGTGCCAGTAGTACCCTACAGGATTACGAGCAGTACTTC
TRBJ1-5 - TRBV24-1 - CATSDQGYQPQHF TGTGCCACCAGTGATCAGGGTTATCAGCCCCAGCATTTT
TRBJ1-3 - TRBV4-1 - CASSQRTVDSGNTIYF TGCGCCAGCAGCCAGAGGACAGTTGACTCTGGAAACACCATATATTTT
TRBJ2-4 TRBD1 TRBV19 - CASSPGQKNIQYF TGTGCCAGTAGTCCGGGACAGAAAAACATTCAGTACTTC
TRBJ1-4 - TRBV19 - CASSISLLRGPANEKLFF TGTGCCAGTAGTATTTCTCTACTACGAGGGCCAGCTAATGAAAAACTGTTTTTT
TRBJ2-1 TRBD2 TRBV11-3 - CASSSSWLAGGKFF TGTGCCAGCAGCTCTTCCTGGCTAGCGGGAGGGAAGTTCTTC
TRBJ1-1 TRBD1 TRBV19 - CASSIQGQGAAAFF TGTGCCAGTAGTATTCAGGGACAGGGGGCTGCGGCTTTCTTT
TRBJ2-5 TRBD2 TRBV7-2 - CASSFRGGIGETQYF TGTGCCAGCAGCTTCCGGGGGGGAATCGGAGAGACCCAGTACTTC
TRBJ1-2 TRBD1 TRBV19 - CASLSGDRDGYTF TGTGCCAGTCTCTCCGGCGACAGGGATGGCTACACCTTC
TRBJ2-7 TRBD1 TRBV6-5 once CASSSGQGVYEQYF TGTGCCAGCAGTTCAGGACAGGGGGTCTACGAGCAGTACTTC
TRBJ2-3 - TRBV7-3 few CASSHGDTQYF TGTGCCAGCAGCCACGGGGATACGCAGTATTTT
TRBJ2-7 - TRBV18 - CASSPPAGAPGEQYF TGTGCCAGCTCACCACCCGCGGGGGCCCCCGGCGAGCAGTACTTC
TRBJ1-3 - TRBV30 - CAWSQGQPGNTIYF TGTGCCTGGTCCCAGGGGCAGCCTGGAAACACCATATATTTT
TRBJ1-4 - TRBV5-6 - CASSLWSGNEKLFF TGTGCCAGCAGCCTGTGGTCCGGGAATGAAAAACTGTTTTTT
TRBJ2-2 TRBD1 TRBV14 many CASSLRQGSDTGELFF TGTGCCAGCAGCTTAAGACAGGGATCGGACACCGGGGAGCTGTTTTTT
TRBJ2-7 - TRBV5-4 - CASGSSGAAMPGHF TGTGCCAGCGGATCGTCAGGGGCCGCGATGCCTGGCCACTTC
TRBJ2-1 TRBD1 TRBV6-5 - CASSYEDRGNEQFF TGTGCCAGCAGTTACGAGGACAGGGGAAATGAGCAGTTCTTC
TRBJ1-1 - TRBV30 - CAWRTEGRLNTEAFF TGTGCCTGGCGCACGGAGGGTCGGTTGAACACTGAAGCTTTCTTT
TRBJ2-5 TRBD2 TRBV4-2 few CASSQEGLAGVETQYF TGTGCCAGCAGCCAAGAGGGACTAGCGGGAGTAGAGACCCAGTACTTC
TRBJ2-7 TRBD2 TRBV2 - CASSDRLAASYEQYF TGTGCCAGCAGTGATAGACTAGCGGCCTCCTACGAGCAGTACTTC
TRBJ1-1 - TRBV7-9 - CASSLDSRAYTEAFF TGTGCCAGCAGCTTAGACTCCAGGGCCTACACTGAAGCTTTCTTT
TRBJ1-1 - TRBV10-3 - CAISDRGSNTEAFF TGTGCCATCAGTGACCGGGGGTCGAACACTGAAGCTTTCTTT
TRBJ1-5 - TRBV19 - CASSYFRAGVGQPQHF TGTGCCAGTAGTTACTTCAGGGCAGGGGTCGGCCAGCCCCAGCATTTT
TRBJ2-1 - TRBV3-1/TRBV3-2 - CASSPRGGGFSSYNEQFF TGTGCCAGCAGCCCTCGTGGGGGCGGGTTCTCATCCTACAATGAGCAGTTCTTC
TRBJ1-4 - TRBV4-1 - CASSQEISGGSEKLFF TGCGCCAGCAGCCAAGAAATCAGCGGCGGGTCTGAAAAACTGTTTTTT
TRBJ1-1 - TRBV5-4 - CASSSLGRGNTEAFF TGTGCCAGCAGCTCACTAGGTCGGGGGAACACTGAAGCTTTCTTT
TRBJ2-1 TRBD1 TRBV27 - CASSFGTAHAEQFF TGTGCCAGCAGTTTTGGGACAGCCCACGCTGAGCAGTTCTTC
TRBJ1-4 - TRBV19 - CASSISATNEKLFF TGTGCCAGTAGTATAAGCGCAACTAATGAAAAACTGTTTTTT